This T cell receptor (beta chain) was identified during a study of blood T cells in healthy people across ages. Trimming took 1 base from V and 5 from J, leaving 18 bases between them. This CDR3 spans 16 amino acids. Germline CDR1 and CDR2: MNHEY and SVGEGT. Then a second PCR, running roughly 6 to 11 cycles, was carried out with a sample-barcoded 5' primer and a J-beta primer mix. In TCRdb, the 5' RACE reads were re-called with MiXCR into one record per CDR3 protein. The repertoire holds around 800,000 distinct CDR3 sequences, with about 53% as singletons. Sequencing used blood. The genes are TRBV6-2 or TRBV6-3 and TRBJ2-7; a possible D gene is TRBD1 (6 bases). The receptor comes from a man older than 75 in good health. CDR3 sequence (DNA): TGTGCCAGCAGTTACTTCCCCCGGGACATGTCCAACGAGCAGTACTTC. This sequence encodes CASSYFPRDMSNEQYF.